The rows below give T cell receptor beta chains drawn from one sample of a study of shared clonotypes between healthy human individuals. Clones were read by immunoSEQ multiplex PCR, and TCRdb kept only the in-frame ones, dropping some. The table has approximately 500,000 clones, about 78% seen once. The sequencing sample was made of PBMCs. The receptor source for this set is a woman in her thirties or forties in good health. Some clones in this sample may be carry-over from other donors' samples. The conserved cysteine and the conserved F or W are not part of the CDR3 here. The order of the fields is D gene, J gene, V gene, CDR3 protein. A D gene is named only where the DNA matches it firmly.

D gene: -
J gene: TRBJ2-5
V gene: TRBV7-8
CDR3 protein: ASSATGFQETQY

D gene: -
J gene: TRBJ2-6
V gene: TRBV19
CDR3 protein: ASSSRQRGNSGANVLT

D gene: TRBD2
J gene: TRBJ2-1
V gene: TRBV7-6
CDR3 protein: ASSLVGGRYNEQF

D gene: TRBD1
J gene: TRBJ1-5
V gene: TRBV6-5
CDR3 protein: ASRPLDRGNQPQH

D gene: TRBD2
J gene: TRBJ2-4
V gene: TRBV2
CDR3 protein: ASNGLAGGGSIQY

D gene: -
J gene: TRBJ2-1
V gene: TRBV6-1
CDR3 protein: ATYRVLHYNEQF

D gene: TRBD1
J gene: TRBJ2-1
V gene: TRBV11-2
CDR3 protein: ASSRTGGVYNEQF

D gene: -
J gene: TRBJ1-3
V gene: TRBV11-2
CDR3 protein: ASSLPRGLLRRVNTIY

D gene: -
J gene: TRBJ2-3
V gene: TRBV30
CDR3 protein: AWRTLLSSLGTDTQY

D gene: TRBD2
J gene: TRBJ2-3
V gene: TRBV4-2
CDR3 protein: ASSQGRGSGRGVPADTQY

D gene: -
J gene: TRBJ2-5
V gene: TRBV5-1
CDR3 protein: ASSLWAGMQETQY

D gene: TRBD2
J gene: TRBJ2-7
V gene: TRBV5-6
CDR3 protein: ASSFVGSSGIVYEQY

D gene: -
J gene: TRBJ2-1
V gene: TRBV14
CDR3 protein: ASSPSGTERNEQF

D gene: -
J gene: TRBJ2-1
V gene: TRBV7-7
CDR3 protein: ASSLGLHNEQF

D gene: TRBD2
J gene: TRBJ2-7
V gene: TRBV6-5
CDR3 protein: ASRTGLATYEQY

D gene: -
J gene: TRBJ1-1
V gene: TRBV5-1
CDR3 protein: ASSLDRTVNTEAF

D gene: -
J gene: TRBJ2-5
V gene: TRBV28
CDR3 protein: ASSGEAVGETQY

D gene: -
J gene: TRBJ2-1
V gene: TRBV6-6
CDR3 protein: ASSEPGTPLNEQF

D gene: -
J gene: TRBJ1-2
V gene: TRBV11-2
CDR3 protein: ASNPGGTLYGYT

D gene: TRBD2
J gene: TRBJ2-1
V gene: TRBV7-3
CDR3 protein: ASSSGLAGVDEQF

D gene: TRBD2
J gene: TRBJ2-7
V gene: TRBV25-1
CDR3 protein: ASSDVTSGSYEQY

D gene: TRBD2
J gene: TRBJ2-7
V gene: TRBV7-8
CDR3 protein: ASSSTLLAGGPSSYEQY

D gene: -
J gene: TRBJ1-5
V gene: TRBV30
CDR3 protein: AWDRGGSNQPQH

D gene: TRBD2
J gene: -
V gene: TRBV29-1
CDR3 protein: SVGLAASYEQY

D gene: TRBD2
J gene: TRBJ2-1
V gene: TRBV5-6
CDR3 protein: ASRLAGGRWNEQF

D gene: -
J gene: TRBJ2-1
V gene: TRBV7-9
CDR3 protein: ASSLGRGAYNEQF

D gene: -
J gene: TRBJ1-1
V gene: TRBV11-2
CDR3 protein: ASSSPRGRLNTEAF

D gene: -
J gene: TRBJ1-2
V gene: TRBV11-2
CDR3 protein: ASSTRRAD

D gene: TRBD2
J gene: TRBJ2-2
V gene: TRBV11-2
CDR3 protein: ASSRRVVAGVAGELF

D gene: -
J gene: TRBJ1-6
V gene: TRBV30
CDR3 protein: AWSEEGRASSPLH

D gene: TRBD1
J gene: TRBJ2-5
V gene: TRBV29-1
CDR3 protein: SAGGTGAQETQY

D gene: TRBD1
J gene: TRBJ1-2
V gene: TRBV30
CDR3 protein: AWSLGQGGYT

D gene: -
J gene: TRBJ2-7
V gene: TRBV4-1
CDR3 protein: ASSQVTGGAYEQY

D gene: TRBD1
J gene: TRBJ1-1
V gene: TRBV5-1
CDR3 protein: ASSLIRQGGTEAF

D gene: TRBD1
J gene: TRBJ1-5
V gene: TRBV2
CDR3 protein: ASSEGQQYSNQPQH

D gene: -
J gene: TRBJ1-2
V gene: TRBV19
CDR3 protein: ASSPNRQVYGYT